This TCR beta chain emerged from a study of response to subunit inactivated influenza vaccine. The study's findings and limits: Authors suggested each seasonal influenza vaccination recruits few new T cells.

Per the germline V gene, CDR1 is LGHDT and CDR2 is YNNKEL (reference sequence). The CDR3 loop spans 15 amino acids. J was trimmed by 6 bases and V by 4 bases; bases with no gene match: 9. Of note for this clonotype: What it binds is unknown.

TCRdb processed the RT-PCR reads anew with MiXCR; each CDR3 protein has one entry. The sample carries about 780,000 distinct CDR3 sequences, about a fifth recorded once. The sequence was obtained from a man between 45 and 60 years old who received an inactivated influenza vaccine. Sequencing was performed on PBMCs from blood, taken roughly 5 days after vaccination. This rearrangement joins TRBV3-1 to TRBJ2-1; 7 positions agree with TRBD2. In DNA form, the CDR3 reads TGTGCCAGCAGCCCTCCTAGCGGATGGAGCAATGAGCAGTTCTTC. Translation gives CASSPPSGWSNEQFF.